Listed below are T cell receptor beta chains from one sample, sequenced in a study of cytomegalovirus exposure and HLA in healthy donors. Profiling relied on immunoSEQ multiplex PCR, and the TCRdb table lists in-frame clones only, not all of them. The table has over 200,000 clones, under 90% seen once. Specimen: PBMCs. These TCRs come from a human donor in good health. CDR3s include the opening cysteine and the closing phenylalanine or tryptophan. D genes are given only for firm matches. Size tells how often a clone was seen (once, few, many) or the class of an expanded clone, and some rows leave it out.

V	size	D	J	CDR3	DNA
TRBV29-1	.	.	TRBJ1-1	CSVVAGQNTEAFF	TGCAGCGTTGTGGCAGGGCAGAACACTGAAGCTTTCTTT
TRBV9	once	.	TRBJ2-1	CASSGGDEQFF	TGTGCCAGCAGCGGTGGAGATGAGCAGTTCTTC
TRBV5-1	.	TRBD1	TRBJ1-6	CASSLVQGNNSPLHF	TGCGCCAGCAGCTTGGTACAGGGGAATAATTCACCCCTCCACTTT
TRBV7-2	.	TRBD1	TRBJ1-5	CASSYGQGGQPQHF	TGTGCCAGCAGCTACGGACAGGGGGGTCAGCCCCAGCATTTT
TRBV5-6	.	TRBD1	TRBJ2-7	CASGPRGTGALSQYF	TGTGCCAGCGGCCCCCGGGGGACAGGGGCGTTAAGTCAGTACTTC
TRBV5-1	.	TRBD2	TRBJ2-7	CASSIQGLGKDEQYF	TGCGCCAGCAGCATCCAGGGACTAGGGAAGGACGAGCAGTACTTC
TRBV25-1	.	TRBD2	TRBJ2-3	CASKARNGRAVDTQYF	TGTGCCAGCAAGGCAAGAAACGGGAGGGCGGTAGATACGCAGTATTTT
TRBV5-6	.	.	TRBJ2-4	CASSLAGQGKNIQYF	TGTGCCAGCAGCTTGGCCGGACAAGGCAAAAACATTCAGTACTTC
TRBV27	few	.	TRBJ2-7	CASSLGAEQYF	TGTGCCAGCAGTTTAGGGGCGGAGCAGTACTTC
TRBV19	.	.	TRBJ1-3	CASSMWLAGNTIYF	TGTGCCAGTAGTATGTGGCTCGCTGGAAACACCATATATTTT
TRBV7-9	few	TRBD1	TRBJ1-2	CASSWATGRDYGYTF	TGTGCCAGCAGCTGGGCGACAGGGCGCGACTATGGCTACACCTTC
TRBV15	.	TRBD1	TRBJ1-3	CATSNPGTGGNTIYF	TGTGCCACCAGCAATCCCGGGACAGGGGGAAACACCATATATTTT
TRBV6-1	few	TRBD2	TRBJ2-1	CASSEGAGGVNEQFF	TGTGCCAGCAGTGAGGGAGCGGGAGGGGTGAATGAGCAGTTCTTC
TRBV5-1	.	TRBD2	TRBJ2-1	CASSPGLAGRQFF	TGCGCCAGCAGCCCGGGACTAGCGGGAAGGCAGTTCTTC
TRBV6-5	.	.	TRBJ2-2	CASSYRPQGSGELFF	TGTGCCAGCAGTTACCGACCTCAGGGCTCCGGGGAGCTGTTTTTT
TRBV6-4	.	TRBD2	TRBJ2-1	CASSQLAGVFNEQFF	TGTGCCAGCAGTCAACTAGCGGGAGTATTCAATGAGCAGTTCTTC
TRBV5-1	.	TRBD2	TRBJ2-1	CASSLEIGLAASSYNEQFF	TGCGCCAGCAGCTTGGAAATAGGGCTAGCGGCTTCCTCCTACAATGAGCAGTTCTTC
TRBV7-9	.	.	TRBJ1-1	CTSSLVSGQNTEAFF	TGTACCAGCAGCTTAGTTTCGGGACAGAACACTGAAGCTTTCTTT
TRBV7-9	.	.	TRBJ1-2	CASSLVLDSIKSNYGYTF	TGTGCCAGCAGCTTAGTCTTGGACAGTATAAAATCTAACTATGGCTACACCTTC
TRBV7-2	.	TRBD2	TRBJ2-5	CASSLRGSGVQETQYF	TGTGCCAGCAGCCTGAGGGGTAGCGGGGTCCAAGAGACCCAGTACTTC
TRBV4-3	.	.	TRBJ2-7	CASSQDRFGPASYEQYF	TGCGCCAGCAGCCAAGATCGGTTTGGGCCAGCCTCCTACGAGCAGTACTTC
TRBV27	.	TRBD1	TRBJ2-7	CASSLGQVYEQYF	TGTGCCAGCAGTTTGGGACAGGTCTACGAGCAGTACTTC
TRBV5-1	.	TRBD1	TRBJ2-7	CASSLQGYEQYF	TGCGCCAGCAGCTTACAGGGGTACGAGCAGTACTTC
TRBV6-4	.	.	TRBJ1-3	CASSDNRSSSGNTIYF	TGTGCCAGCAGTGACAACAGATCGAGCTCTGGAAACACCATATATTTT
TRBV9	few	TRBD2	TRBJ2-7	CASSGTSGPYEQYF	TGTGCCAGCAGCGGGACTAGCGGACCCTACGAGCAGTACTTC
TRBV9	once	.	TRBJ2-7	CASSVVTGPVYEQYF	TGTGCCAGCAGCGTAGTTACAGGGCCGGTGTACGAGCAGTACTTC